The present T cell receptor beta chain was sequenced within a study of human T cells and chemical hapten exposure. Study-wide context: Slight volume differences across pooled libraries mainly accounted for varying per-sample TCR yields.

The CDR3 extends over 15 amino acids. Trimming removed 6 bases from V and 4 bases from J; junction bases left unmatched: 8. CDR1 is MDHEN, CDR2 SYDVKM, per germline. Indicated time point: patch test 3, about 24 weeks after DPC sensitization. Treatment denoted: therapeutic diphenylcyclopropenone sensitization with weekly scalp DPC. People who gave samples had alopecia, were 18 to 70 years old, and were suitable for DPC. Attachment of unique molecular identifiers to individual cDNA molecules was performed in the library. Each CDR3 protein gets one entry after TCRdb re-called the RACE reads with MiXCR. The table records approximately 88,000 distinct CDR3 sequences, 10% to 15% of them present only once.

The material was whole blood, obtained in connection with sensitization to the hapten diphenylcyclopropenone (DPC). The receptor was derived from a woman in her 50s with alopecia areata. Some clones in this sample may be carry-over from other donors' samples. J is TRBJ1-5 and V is TRBV28; 8 nucleotides line up with TRBD1. CDR3 residues: CASRLLDRGNQPQHF. The CDR3, as DNA: TGTGCCAGCAGACTTTTAGACAGGGGTAATCAGCCCCAGCATTTT.